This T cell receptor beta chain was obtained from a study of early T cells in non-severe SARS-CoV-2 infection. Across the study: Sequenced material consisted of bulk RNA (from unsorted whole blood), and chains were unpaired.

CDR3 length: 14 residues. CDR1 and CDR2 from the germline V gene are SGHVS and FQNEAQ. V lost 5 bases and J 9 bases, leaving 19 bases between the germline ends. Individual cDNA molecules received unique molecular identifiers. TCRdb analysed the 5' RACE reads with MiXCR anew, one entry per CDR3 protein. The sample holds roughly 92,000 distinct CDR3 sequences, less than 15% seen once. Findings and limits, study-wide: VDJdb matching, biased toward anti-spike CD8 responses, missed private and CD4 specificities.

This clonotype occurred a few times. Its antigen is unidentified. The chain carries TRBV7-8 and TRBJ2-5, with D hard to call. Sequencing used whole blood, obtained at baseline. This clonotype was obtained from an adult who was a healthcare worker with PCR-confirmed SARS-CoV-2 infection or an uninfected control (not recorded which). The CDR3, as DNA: TGTGCCAGCAGCGCCGGGCGCATAGGTTTGGCCCAGTACTTC. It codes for CASSAGRIGLAQYF.